These 3 T cell receptor beta chains share one sample of origin, sequenced in a study of T cells in women clearing cervical HPV infection. Assay used: immunoSEQ multiplex PCR; TCRdb lists only in-frame clones, some missing. This sample contains 30,000 or so clones. The sequencing input was blood buffy coat. These receptors were taken from a woman between 18 and 69 years old with a cervical HPV16 infection that either progressed to CIN3+ or cleared (not recorded which).

Worth noting for this clone: The read gets to within 3 residues of the CDR3 end, and the germline J gene fills in the rest. The chain couples TRBV2 to TRBJ1-3; TRBD1 matches at 7 bases. Unmatched junction bases numbered 6, after V lost 3 bases and J lost 4 bases. The germline gives CDR1 SNHLY, CDR2 FYNNEI. CDR3 size: 15 residues. The CDR3 here is CASSEQGVYGNTIYF. The sequenced part of the CDR3 DNA is TGTGCCAGCAGTGAGCAGGGGGTCTACGGAAACACC. The whole variable domain, filled in from reference TRBV2 and TRBJ1-3, reads EPEVTQTPSHQVTQMGQEVILRCVPISNHLYFYWYRQILGQKVEFLVSFYNNEISEKSEIFDDQFSVERPDGSNFTLKIRSTKLEDSAMYFCASSEQGVYGNTIYFGEGSWLTVV.

CDR3 sequence reads: CASSRLAGGPLDTQYF. The DNA read from the CDR3 is TGTGCCAGTAGTAGACTAGCGGGGGGGCCTCTGGATACG. V gene TRBV19 combines with J gene TRBJ2-3; TRBD2 agrees at 14 bases. With the read ending 3 residues before the CDR3 end, the germline J gene is used to fill in that end. Unmatched junction bases numbered 6, after V lost 4 bases and J lost 6 bases. This CDR3 is built from 16 residues. Germline lookup yields CDR1 LNHDA and CDR2 SQIVND (reference sequence). The whole variable domain, filled in from reference TRBV19 and TRBJ2-3, reads DGGITQSPKYLFRKEGQNVTLSCEQNLNHDAMYWYRQDPGQGLRLIYYSQIVNDFQKGDIAEGYSVSREKKESFPLTVTSAQKNPTAFYLCASSRLAGGPLDTQYFGPGTRLTVL.

With respect to this clone: The read is 3 residues too short to cover the CDR3 end, so that end is filled in from the germline J gene. This chain uses TRBV7-9 with TRBJ1-6, with 7 positions matching TRBD1. CDR3 length: 15 residues. J lost 5 bases, V lost 5 bases, and 6 bases had no gene match. From germline, CDR1 is SEHNR and CDR2 FQNEAQ (reference sequence). Here the CDR3 reads CASSLDRANNSPLHF. The CDR3 bases that were read are TGTGCCAGCAGCCTCGACAGGGCAAATAATTCACCC.